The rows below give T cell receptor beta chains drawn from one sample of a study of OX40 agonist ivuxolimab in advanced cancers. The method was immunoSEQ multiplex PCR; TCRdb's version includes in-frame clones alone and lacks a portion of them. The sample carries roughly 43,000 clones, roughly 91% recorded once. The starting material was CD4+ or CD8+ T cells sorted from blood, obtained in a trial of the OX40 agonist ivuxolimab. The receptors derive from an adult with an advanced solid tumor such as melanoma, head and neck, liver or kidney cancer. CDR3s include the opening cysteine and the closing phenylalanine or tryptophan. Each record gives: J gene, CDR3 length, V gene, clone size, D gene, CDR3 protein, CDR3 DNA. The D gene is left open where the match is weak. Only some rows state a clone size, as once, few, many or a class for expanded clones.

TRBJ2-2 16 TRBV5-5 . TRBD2 CASSLLAGGYTGELFF TGTGCCAGCAGCTTACTAGCGGGAGGGTACACCGGGGAGCTGTTTTTT
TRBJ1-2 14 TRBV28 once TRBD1 CASSFQGQGYGYTF TGTGCCAGCAGTTTTCAGGGACAGGGGTATGGCTACACCTTC
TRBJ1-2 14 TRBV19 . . CATSDRNANYGYTF TGTGCCACTTCAGACAGGAACGCTAACTATGGCTACACCTTC
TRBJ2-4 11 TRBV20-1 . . CSARQENIQYF TGCAGTGCTAGGCAGGAAAACATTCAGTACTTC
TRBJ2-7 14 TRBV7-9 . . CASSPRDNSYEQYF TGTGCCAGCAGCCCGAGGGACAACTCCTACGAGCAGTACTTC
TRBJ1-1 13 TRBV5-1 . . CASSLKISTEAFF TGCGCCAGCAGCTTGAAAATCTCGACTGAAGCTTTCTTT
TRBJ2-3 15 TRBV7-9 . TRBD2 CASSLGLAGGLSLNF TGTGCCAGCAGCTTAGGGCTAGCGGGGGGGCTGTCTCTGAATTTT
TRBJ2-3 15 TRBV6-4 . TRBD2 CASSDSAGGADTQYF TGTGCCAGCAGTGACTCTGCGGGGGGGGCAGATACGCAGTATTTT
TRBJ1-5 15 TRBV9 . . CASSVEGDSNQPQHF TGTGCCAGCAGCGTAGAAGGGGACAGCAATCAGCCCCAGCATTTT
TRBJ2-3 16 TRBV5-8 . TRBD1 CASSPGTGPGTDTQYF TGTGCCAGCAGCCCCGGGACAGGCCCTGGCACAGATACGCAGTATTTT
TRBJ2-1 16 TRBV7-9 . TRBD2 CASSRLAGGMYNEQFF TGTGCCAGCAGCCGATTAGCGGGGGGCATGTACAATGAGCAGTTCTTC
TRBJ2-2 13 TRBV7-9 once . CASSFESDRELFF TGTGCCAGCAGCTTCGAGTCGGACAGGGAGCTGTTTTTT
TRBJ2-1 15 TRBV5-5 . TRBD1 CASSLGSGQYNEQFF TGTGCCAGCAGCTTGGGGTCGGGACAGTACAATGAGCAGTTCTTC
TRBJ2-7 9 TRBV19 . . CASSREQYF TGTGCCAGTAGTCGGGAGCAGTACTTC
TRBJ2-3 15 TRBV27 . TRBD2 CASSPTTSGSDTQYF TGTGCCAGCAGTCCTACGACTAGCGGGAGTGATACGCAGTATTTT
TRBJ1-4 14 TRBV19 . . CATTPPGVNEKLFF TGTGCCACCACCCCCCCAGGAGTTAATGAAAAACTGTTTTTT
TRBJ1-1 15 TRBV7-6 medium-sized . CASSLARVLGTEAFF TGTGCCAGCAGCTTAGCTAGGGTGCTTGGCACTGAAGCTTTCTTT
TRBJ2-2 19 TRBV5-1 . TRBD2 CASSLEGPQAGGHTGELFF TGCGCCAGCAGCCTGGAGGGACCTCAAGCGGGGGGGCACACCGGGGAGCTGTTTTTT
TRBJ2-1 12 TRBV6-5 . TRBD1 CASRTQGNEQFF TGTGCCAGCAGGACACAGGGGAATGAGCAGTTCTTC
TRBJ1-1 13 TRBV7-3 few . CASSKGVNTEAFF TGTGCCAGCAGCAAGGGAGTGAACACTGAAGCTTTCTTT
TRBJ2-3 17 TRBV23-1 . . CASSQSGRAGSTDTQYF TGCGCCAGCAGTCAATCTGGCAGGGCGGGGAGCACAGATACGCAGTATTTT
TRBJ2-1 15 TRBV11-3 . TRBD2 CASSQREGPYNEQFF TGTGCCAGCAGCCAGCGGGAGGGCCCCTACAATGAGCAGTTCTTC
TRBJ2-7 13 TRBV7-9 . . CASSSGPLEEQYF TGTGCCAGCAGCTCCGGTCCCCTGGAGGAGCAGTACTTC
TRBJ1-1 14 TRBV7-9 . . CASSLGQGNTEAFF TGTGCCAGCAGCTTAGGGCAGGGGAACACTGAAGCTTTCTTT
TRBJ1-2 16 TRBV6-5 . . CASSFGYQGANYGYTF TGTGCCAGCAGTTTTGGGTACCAGGGAGCTAACTATGGCTACACCTTC
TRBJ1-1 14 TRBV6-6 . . CASSDQGMNTEAFF TGTGCCAGCAGTGACCAGGGGATGAACACTGAAGCTTTCTTT
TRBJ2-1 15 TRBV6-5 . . CASSYSNARLDEQFF TGTGCCAGCAGTTACAGTAACGCCCGGTTGGATGAGCAGTTCTTC
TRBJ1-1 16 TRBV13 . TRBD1 CASSLGLRGPNTEAFF TGTGCCAGCAGCTTAGGCCTAAGGGGGCCCAACACTGAAGCTTTCTTT
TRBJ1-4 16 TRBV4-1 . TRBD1 CASSPPGGQTNEKLFF TGCGCCAGCAGCCCCCCTGGGGGACAGACAAATGAAAAACTGTTTTTT
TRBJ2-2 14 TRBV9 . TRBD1 CASSVETGVGELFF TGTGCCAGCAGCGTAGAGACAGGGGTCGGGGAGCTGTTTTTT
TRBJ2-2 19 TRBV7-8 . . CASSLGYFAAFDGTGELFF TGTGCCAGCAGCTTAGGGTACTTTGCTGCCTTCGATGGCACCGGGGAGCTGTTTTTT
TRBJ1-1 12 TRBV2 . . CASTRGEDVTFF TGTGCCAGCACTAGGGGCGAGGATGTGACTTTCTTT
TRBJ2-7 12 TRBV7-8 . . CASSRAAYEQYF TGTGCCAGCAGCCGGGCCGCCTACGAGCAGTACTTC
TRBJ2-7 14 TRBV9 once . CASSVAQGSYEQYF TGTGCCAGCAGCGTAGCCCAGGGTTCCTACGAGCAGTACTTC